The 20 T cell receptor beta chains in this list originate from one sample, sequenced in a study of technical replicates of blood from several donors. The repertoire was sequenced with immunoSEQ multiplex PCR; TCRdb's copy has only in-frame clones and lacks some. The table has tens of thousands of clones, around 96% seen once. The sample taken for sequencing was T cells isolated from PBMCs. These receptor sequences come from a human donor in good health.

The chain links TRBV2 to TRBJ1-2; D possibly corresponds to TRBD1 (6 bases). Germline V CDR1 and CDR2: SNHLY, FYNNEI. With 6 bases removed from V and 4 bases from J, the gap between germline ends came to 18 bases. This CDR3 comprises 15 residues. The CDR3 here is CASRGDTGSGYGYTF. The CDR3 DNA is TGTGCCAGCAGGGGGGACACCGGCTCAGGCTATGGCTACACCTTC.

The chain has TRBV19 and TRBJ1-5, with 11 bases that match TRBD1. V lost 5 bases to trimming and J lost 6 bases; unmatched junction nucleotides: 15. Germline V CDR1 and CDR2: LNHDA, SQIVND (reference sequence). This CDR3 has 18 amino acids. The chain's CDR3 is CASSVPLPGQGGGQPQHF. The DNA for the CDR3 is TGTGCCAGTAGTGTCCCACTACCGGGACAGGGGGGAGGTCAGCCCCAGCATTTT.

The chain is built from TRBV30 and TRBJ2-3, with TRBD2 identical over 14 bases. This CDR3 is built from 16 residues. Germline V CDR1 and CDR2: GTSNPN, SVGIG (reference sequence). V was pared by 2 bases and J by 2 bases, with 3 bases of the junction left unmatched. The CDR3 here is CAWSKGLAGATDTQYF. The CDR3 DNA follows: TGTGCCTGGAGTAAGGGACTAGCGGGGGCCACAGATACGCAGTATTTT.

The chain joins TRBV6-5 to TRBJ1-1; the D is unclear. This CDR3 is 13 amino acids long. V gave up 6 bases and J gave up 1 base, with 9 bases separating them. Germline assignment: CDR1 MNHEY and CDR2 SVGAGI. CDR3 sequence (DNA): TGTGCCAGCAGGAAGACGGGGAACACTGAAGCTTTCTTT. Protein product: CASRKTGNTEAFF.

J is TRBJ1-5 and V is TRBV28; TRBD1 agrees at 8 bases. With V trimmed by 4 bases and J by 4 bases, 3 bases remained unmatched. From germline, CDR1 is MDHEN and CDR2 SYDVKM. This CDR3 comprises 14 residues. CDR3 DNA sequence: TGTGCCAGCAGTTCGACAGGGGAGAATCAGCCCCAGCATTTT. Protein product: CASSSTGENQPQHF.

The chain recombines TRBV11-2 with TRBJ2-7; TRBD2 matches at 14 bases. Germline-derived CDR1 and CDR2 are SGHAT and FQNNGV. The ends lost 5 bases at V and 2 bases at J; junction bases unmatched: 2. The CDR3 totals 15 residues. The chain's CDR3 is CASSTGLAGAYEQYF. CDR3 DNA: TGTGCCAGCAGCACGGGACTAGCGGGGGCCTACGAGCAGTACTTC.

CDR3: CASTPGLAVGIQYF. For the CDR3, the DNA is TGCGCCAGCACCCCAGGACTAGCTGTCGGCATTCAGTACTTC. V usage is TRBV10-2 and J usage is TRBJ2-4, with TRBD2 identical over 8 bases. The CDR3 covers 14 residues. Trimming removed 7 bases from V and 9 bases from J; junction bases left unmatched: 11. CDR1 is WSHSY, CDR2 SAAADI, per germline.

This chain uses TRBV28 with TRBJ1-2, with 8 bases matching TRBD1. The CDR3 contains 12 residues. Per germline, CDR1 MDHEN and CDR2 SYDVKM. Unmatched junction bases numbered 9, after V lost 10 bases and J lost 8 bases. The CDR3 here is CATLRTGYGYTF. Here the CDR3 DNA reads TGTGCCACCCTACGGACAGGGTACGGCTACACCTTC.

The CDR3 nucleotides read TGTGCCAGCAGTTACTCCGGGACAGGGTTGTACACTGAAGCTTTCTTT. It codes for CASSYSGTGLYTEAFF. This rearrangement joins TRBV6-5 to TRBJ1-1, with 9 bases lining up with TRBD1. This CDR3 is built from 16 residues. Germline V lookup: CDR1 MNHEY, CDR2 SVGAGI. V lost 0 bases to trimming and J lost 3 bases; unmatched junction nucleotides: 5.

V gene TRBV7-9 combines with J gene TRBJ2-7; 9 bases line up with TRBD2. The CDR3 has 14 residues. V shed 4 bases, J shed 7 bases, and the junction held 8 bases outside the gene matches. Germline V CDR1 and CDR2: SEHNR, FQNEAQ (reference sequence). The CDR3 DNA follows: TGTGCCAGCAGCTCGACTAGCGGACCCATGGAGCAGTACTTC. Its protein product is CASSSTSGPMEQYF.

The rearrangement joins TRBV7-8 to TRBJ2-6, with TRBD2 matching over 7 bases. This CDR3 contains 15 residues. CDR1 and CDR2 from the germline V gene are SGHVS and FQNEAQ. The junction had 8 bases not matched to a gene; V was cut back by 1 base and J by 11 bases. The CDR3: CASSLGGSGGDVLTF. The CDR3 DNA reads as TGTGCCAGCAGCTTAGGCGGCTCTGGGGGGGACGTCCTGACTTTC.

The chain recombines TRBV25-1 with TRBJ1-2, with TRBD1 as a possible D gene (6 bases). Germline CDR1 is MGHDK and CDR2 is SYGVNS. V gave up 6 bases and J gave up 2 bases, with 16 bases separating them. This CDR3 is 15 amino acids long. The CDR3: CASSALRQANYGYTF. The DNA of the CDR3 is TGTGCCAGCAGCGCCCTTAGACAGGCAAACTATGGCTACACCTTC.

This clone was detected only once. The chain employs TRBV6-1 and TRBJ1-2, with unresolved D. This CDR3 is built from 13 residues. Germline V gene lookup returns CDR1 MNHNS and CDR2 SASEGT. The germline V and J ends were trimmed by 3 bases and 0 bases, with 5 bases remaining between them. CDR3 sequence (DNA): TGTGCCAGCAGTGACAGGCCTAACTATGGCTACACCTTC. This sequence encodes CASSDRPNYGYTF.

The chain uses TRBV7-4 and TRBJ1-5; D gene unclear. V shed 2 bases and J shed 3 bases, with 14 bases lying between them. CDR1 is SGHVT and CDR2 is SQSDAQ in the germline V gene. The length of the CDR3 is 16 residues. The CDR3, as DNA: TGTGCCAGCAGCTTAAGGGAGAGGGTCCCCAATCAGCCCCAGCATTTT. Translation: CASSLRERVPNQPQHF.

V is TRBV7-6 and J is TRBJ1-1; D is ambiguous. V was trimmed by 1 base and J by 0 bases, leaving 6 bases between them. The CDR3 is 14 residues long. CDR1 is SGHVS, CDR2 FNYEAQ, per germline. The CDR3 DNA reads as TGTGCCAGCAGCTTAGACCCAGTGAACACTGAAGCTTTCTTT. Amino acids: CASSLDPVNTEAFF.

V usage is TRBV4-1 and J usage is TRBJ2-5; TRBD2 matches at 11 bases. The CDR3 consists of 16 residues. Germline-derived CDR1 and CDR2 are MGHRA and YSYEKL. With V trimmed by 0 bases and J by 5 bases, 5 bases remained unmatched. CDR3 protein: CASSQDQLAGVETQYF. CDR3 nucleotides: TGCGCCAGCAGCCAAGACCAACTAGCGGGAGTTGAGACCCAGTACTTC.

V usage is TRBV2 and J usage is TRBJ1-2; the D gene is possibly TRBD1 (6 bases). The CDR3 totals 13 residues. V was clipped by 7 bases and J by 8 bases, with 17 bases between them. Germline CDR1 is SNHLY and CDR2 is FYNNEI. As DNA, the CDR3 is TGTGCCAGCACCTTAGTGGGACAATCGGGCTACACCTTC. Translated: CASTLVGQSGYTF.

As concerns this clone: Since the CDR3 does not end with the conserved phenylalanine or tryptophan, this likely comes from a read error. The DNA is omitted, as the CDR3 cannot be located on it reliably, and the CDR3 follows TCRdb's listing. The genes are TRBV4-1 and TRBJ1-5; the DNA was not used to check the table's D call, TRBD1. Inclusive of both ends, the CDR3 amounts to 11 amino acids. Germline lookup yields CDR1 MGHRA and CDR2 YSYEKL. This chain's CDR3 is CASSQDKGRGL.

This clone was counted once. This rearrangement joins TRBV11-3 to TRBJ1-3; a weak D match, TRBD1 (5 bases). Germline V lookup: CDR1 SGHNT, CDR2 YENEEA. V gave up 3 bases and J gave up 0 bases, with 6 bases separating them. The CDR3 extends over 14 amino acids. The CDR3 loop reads CASSLGLSGNTIYF. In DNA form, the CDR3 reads TGTGCCAGCAGCTTGGGGCTCTCTGGAAACACCATATATTTT.

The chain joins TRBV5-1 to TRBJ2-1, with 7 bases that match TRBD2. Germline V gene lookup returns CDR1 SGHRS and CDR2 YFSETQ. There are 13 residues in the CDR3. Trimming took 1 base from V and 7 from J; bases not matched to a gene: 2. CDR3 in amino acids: CASSLQGGNEQFF. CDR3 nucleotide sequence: TGCGCCAGCAGCTTGCAGGGAGGGAATGAGCAGTTCTTC.